This is a list of T cell receptor beta chains from one sample in a study of T cell repertoires in cytomegalovirus infection. TCRdb independently ran MiXCR on the reads; one entry per CDR3 protein. The sample has some 150,000 distinct CDR3 sequences, roughly 6.5% seen once. Sequenced: PBMCs. The receptors come from a human donor in good health (CMV status not recorded). Some clones in this sample may be carry-over from other donors' samples. The CDR3 runs from the conserved cysteine through the conserved F or W. D genes are given only for firm matches. Size tells how often a clone was seen (once, few, many) or the class of an expanded clone, and some rows leave it out.

>TRBJ1-6|18|TRBV19|NA|many
TGTGCCAGTAAACTCGCCCTGGGGGGACACGGCCTTTATTCACCCCTCCACTTT
CASKLALGGHGLYSPLHF
>TRBJ1-2|13|TRBV12-3/TRBV12-4|NA|few
TGTGCCAGCAGTTTTGCTGAGGGGTATGGCTACACCTTC
CASSFAEGYGYTF
>TRBJ2-1|14|TRBV5-4|NA|few
TGTGCCAGCAGCTTGGAGTCTAGCAGCAATGAGCAGTTCTTC
CASSLESSSNEQFF
>TRBJ1-5|16|TRBV12-3/TRBV12-4|NA|many
TGTGCCAGCAGTTTAGGGGCAGGTGATAGCAATCAGCCCCAGCATTTT
CASSLGAGDSNQPQHF
>TRBJ1-5|15|TRBV11-2|NA|many
TGTGCCAGCAGCTTAATAACGGCAGGGCCTCAGCCCCAGCATTTT
CASSLITAGPQPQHF
>TRBJ1-6|18|TRBV6-1|NA|few
TGTGCCAGCAGTGAAGCAGGCAGAAATACCGCTTATAATTCACCCCTCCACTTT
CASSEAGRNTAYNSPLHF
>TRBJ2-1|16|TRBV20-1|NA|many
TGCAGTGCTCATCCCGGCGGGACAGAGTTTTACAATGAGCAGTTCTTC
CSAHPGGTEFYNEQFF
>TRBJ2-7|15|TRBV28|TRBD2|many
TGTGCCAGCAGTTTATTCCTAGCGGGGGCATACGAGCAGTACTTC
CASSLFLAGAYEQYF
>TRBJ2-1|12|TRBV7-2|NA|many
TGTGCCAGCAGCCCGGACAGAATAGAGCAGTTCTTC
CASSPDRIEQFF
>TRBJ1-2|12|TRBV20-1|TRBD1|many
TGCAGTGCTCGGACAGGGCTTGAAGGCTACACCTTC
CSARTGLEGYTF
>TRBJ1-6|16|TRBV28|TRBD1|NA
TGTGCCAGCAGACGACAGGGTGCGTCCTATAATTCACCCCTCCACTTT
CASRRQGASYNSPLHF
>TRBJ2-5|13|TRBV27|TRBD1|few
TGTGCCAGCAGTTTAGACAGGGTGGGGACCCAGTACTTC
CASSLDRVGTQYF
>TRBJ2-2|15|TRBV28|NA|many
TGTGCCAGCAGTTTTCCCCTAGCAAACACCGGGGAGCTGTTTTTT
CASSFPLANTGELFF
>TRBJ2-1|17|TRBV10-3|NA|many
TGTGCCATCAGTGAGTCGACTCGACAGCGAGGAGGAAATGAGCAGTTCTTC
CAISESTRQRGGNEQFF
>TRBJ2-5|11|TRBV30|NA|NA
TGTGCCTGGAGTGGGGGAGAGACCCAGTACTTC
CAWSGGETQYF
>TRBJ1-4|14|TRBV7-2|NA|NA
TGTGCCAGCAGCTGGAGGGCAACTAATGAAAAACTGTTTTTT
CASSWRATNEKLFF
>TRBJ2-1|17|TRBV7-6|NA|many
TGTGCCAGCAGCTCCCCCCACCTACCTCGGGAAAACAATGAGCAGTTCTTC
CASSSPHLPRENNEQFF
>TRBJ1-2|13|TRBV10-3|TRBD1|many
TGTGCCATCAATACACAGGGGAACTATGGCTACACCTTC
CAINTQGNYGYTF
>TRBJ2-1|15|TRBV7-9|TRBD2|few
TGTGCCAGCAGCCCTCTAGCGGGGGGGCCGAATGAGCAGTTCTTC
CASSPLAGGPNEQFF
>TRBJ2-5|11|TRBV7-6|NA|many
TGTGCCAGCAGCACGGACTTCCCCCAGTACTTC
CASSTDFPQYF
>TRBJ1-4|19|TRBV7-8|TRBD1|many
TGTGCCAGCAGCTTAGCCAGGGGGCTGGGGTTCGGGGCTAATGAAAAACTGTTTTTT
CASSLARGLGFGANEKLFF
>TRBJ1-4|14|TRBV2|TRBD1|many
TGTGCCAGCAGTCCGGACAGGGGAAATGAAAAACTGTTTTTT
CASSPDRGNEKLFF
>TRBJ2-3|15|TRBV19|NA|NA
TGTGCCAGTAGTCCGGGACCCCGGTCCACAGATACGCAGTATTTT
CASSPGPRSTDTQYF
>TRBJ2-2|14|TRBV6-1|TRBD1|many
TGTGCCAGCAGGACAGGGGGCAGAACCGGGGAGCTGTTTTTT
CASRTGGRTGELFF